The source of this T cell receptor beta chain is a study of response to subunit inactivated influenza vaccine. The study, taken as a whole, reports: The authors suggested that every seasonal influenza vaccination recruits few new T cells.

Germline CDR1 reads MRHNA; CDR2 reads SNTAGT. The V end was cut by 3 bases, the J end by 0 bases, with 24 bases between. CDR3 length: 19 amino acids. As to this clonotype: Its antigen remains unknown.

TCRdb passed the RT-PCR reads through MiXCR, listing each CDR3 protein once. This table holds around 580,000 distinct CDR3 sequences, roughly 10% found once. The TCR was taken from a man aged 50 to 59 who received an inactivated influenza vaccine. The sample was PBMCs from blood, taken on the day of vaccination. The chain recombines TRBV6-4 with TRBJ2-7, with D perhaps matching TRBD1 (6 bases). CDR3 in amino acids: CASSDSSTGYRALSYEQYF. CDR3 nucleotides: TGTGCCAGCAGTGATTCATCGACGGGATACAGGGCCCTCTCCTACGAGCAGTACTTC.